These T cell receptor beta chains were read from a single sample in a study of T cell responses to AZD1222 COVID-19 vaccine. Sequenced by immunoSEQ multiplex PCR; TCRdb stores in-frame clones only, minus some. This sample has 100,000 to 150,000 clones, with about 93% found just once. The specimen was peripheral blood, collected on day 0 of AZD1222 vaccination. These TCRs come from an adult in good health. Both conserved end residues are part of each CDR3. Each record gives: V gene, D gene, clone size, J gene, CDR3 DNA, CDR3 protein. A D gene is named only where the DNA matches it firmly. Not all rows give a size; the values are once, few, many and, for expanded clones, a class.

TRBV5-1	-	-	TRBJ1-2	TGCGCCAGCAGCTTGGAGACTAGTGATCTAGTTGTCTATGGCTACACCTTC	CASSLETSDLVVYGYTF
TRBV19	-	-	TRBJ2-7	TGTGCCAGTAGTATTGTGATGGGGAACCCCTACGAGCAGTACTTC	CASSIVMGNPYEQYF
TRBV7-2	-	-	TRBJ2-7	TGTGCCAGCAGCTTAGGGTCTAGCTCCGCAACCTACGAGCAGTACTTC	CASSLGSSSATYEQYF
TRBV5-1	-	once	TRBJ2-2	TGCGCCAGCAGCGTGACCGTGAACACCGGGGAGCTGTTTTTT	CASSVTVNTGELFF
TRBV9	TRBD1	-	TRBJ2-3	TGTGCCAGCAGCGCCAACCCAAAGAAAACAGGGGGCACAGATACGCAGTATTTT	CASSANPKKTGGTDTQYF
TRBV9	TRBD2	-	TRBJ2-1	TGTGCCAGCAGCGTAGCTAGCGGGGGGGTGGATGAGCAGTTCTTC	CASSVASGGVDEQFF
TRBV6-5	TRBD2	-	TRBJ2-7	TGTGCCAGCAAGCGTGAGCGGGGGTACTACGAGCAGTACTTC	CASKRERGYYEQYF
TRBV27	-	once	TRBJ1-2	TGTGCCAGCAGTTTATCGGCCGGGAACTATGGCTACACCTTC	CASSLSAGNYGYTF
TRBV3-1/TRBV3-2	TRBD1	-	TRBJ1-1	TGTGCCAGCAGCCGAGGAGACAGGGCTGAAGCTTTCTTT	CASSRGDRAEAFF
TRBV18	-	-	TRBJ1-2	TGTGCCAGCTCACCAAAGTTATTACAGAACTTATTCTATGGCTACACCTTC	CASSPKLLQNLFYGYTF
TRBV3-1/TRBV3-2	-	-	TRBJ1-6	TGTGCCAGCAGCCAAGTGGGGGGTCAGGTTTCACCCCTCCACTTT	CASSQVGGQVSPLHF
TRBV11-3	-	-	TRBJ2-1	TGTGCCAGCAGCTTAGGACAGGAGTTTGGTGAGCAGTTCTTC	CASSLGQEFGEQFF
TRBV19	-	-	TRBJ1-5	TGTGCCAGTAGTATAAAGGGTCTGAATCAGCCCCAGCATTTT	CASSIKGLNQPQHF
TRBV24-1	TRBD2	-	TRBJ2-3	TGTGCCACCAGTGACCGAATAGCGGGAGGGAGTGAGAAGGGAGATACGCAGTATTTT	CATSDRIAGGSEKGDTQYF
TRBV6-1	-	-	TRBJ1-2	TGTGCCAGCAGTGAAGGGGGTTGGGAGGGCTATGGCTACACCTTC	CASSEGGWEGYGYTF
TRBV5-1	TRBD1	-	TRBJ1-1	TGCGCCAGCAGCCCATGGGACAGAGGGGACACTGAAGCTTTCTTT	CASSPWDRGDTEAFF
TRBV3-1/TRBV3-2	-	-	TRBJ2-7	TGTGCCAGCAGCCCGACCCGACCGAAACTAGGGGATCTCTACGAGCAGTACTTC	CASSPTRPKLGDLYEQYF
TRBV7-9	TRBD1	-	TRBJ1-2	TGTGCCAGCAGCTCCCCCGGGACAGGGGCCCGCTATGGCTACACCTTC	CASSSPGTGARYGYTF
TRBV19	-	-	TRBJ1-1	TGTGCCAGTAAAGTAGGGGGGCAGGAGCCCAAGCGGAACTTT	CASKVGGQEPKRNF
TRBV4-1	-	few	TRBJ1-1	TGCGCCAGCAGCCAAGTTCAGGGTATCACTGAAGCTTTCTTT	CASSQVQGITEAFF
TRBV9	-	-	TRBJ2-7	TGTGCCAGCAGCACTGGGACTTCCTACGAGCAGTACTTC	CASSTGTSYEQYF
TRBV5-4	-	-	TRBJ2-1	TGTGCCAGCAGCCGATACAATGAGCAGTTCTTC	CASSRYNEQFF
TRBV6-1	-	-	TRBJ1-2	TGTGCCAGCAGTGATCGGGGAGACTATGGCTACACCTTC	CASSDRGDYGYTF
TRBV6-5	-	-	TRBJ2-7	TGTGCCAGCAAACCTACAGCGGAATCCTACGAGCAGTACTTC	CASKPTAESYEQYF
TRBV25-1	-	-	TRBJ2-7	TGTGCCAGCAGTGGGGGGCGGGGGCGCCTCCCCTACGAGCAGTACTTC	CASSGGRGRLPYEQYF
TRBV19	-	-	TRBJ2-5	TGTGCCAGTAGTAAAACACGGGCGGAGACCCAGTACTTC	CASSKTRAETQYF
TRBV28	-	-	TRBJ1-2	TGTGCCAGCAGTTTTCCCGGGAACACCCTCTATGGCTACACCTTC	CASSFPGNTLYGYTF
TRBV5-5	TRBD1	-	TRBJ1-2	TGTGCCAGCAGCCCCGGCAGGGGGGGGCGCGGCTACACCTTC	CASSPGRGGRGYTF
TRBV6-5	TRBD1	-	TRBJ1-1	TGTGCCAGCAGATCCAGACAGGGGGTGGGAGCTTTCTTT	CASRSRQGVGAFF
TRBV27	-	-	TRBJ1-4	TGTGCCAGCAGTCCTCGTGACGGTAATGAAAAACTGTTTTTT	CASSPRDGNEKLFF
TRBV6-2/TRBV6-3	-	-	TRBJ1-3	TGTGCCAGCAGTTACTCGGCTCCCTCGTCGGGAAACACCATATATTTT	CASSYSAPSSGNTIYF
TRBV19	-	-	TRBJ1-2	TGTGCCAGTGGACAGCAGAACTATGGCTACACCTTC	CASGQQNYGYTF
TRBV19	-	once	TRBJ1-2	TGTGCCAGTAGTCCGCTGACAGGAAAATATGGCTACACCTTC	CASSPLTGKYGYTF
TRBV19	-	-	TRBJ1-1	TGTGCCAGTAGTAGGGCCCGAGGGCGTGCTGAAGAAGCTTTCTTT	CASSRARGRAEEAFF
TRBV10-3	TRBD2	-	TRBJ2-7	TGTGCCATCAGTGATGGACTAGCGGGAGCCTACGAGCAGTACTTC	CAISDGLAGAYEQYF
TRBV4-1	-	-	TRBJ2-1	TGCGCCAGCAGCCCGGGCGGGACCTACAATGAGCAGTTCTTC	CASSPGGTYNEQFF